Shown below are 32 T cell receptor beta chains from a single sample sequenced in a study of PD-L1 blockade in urothelial cancer (dated by TCRdb to about 2017). Interpreted using the paper, the time point label stands for: pretreatment peripheral blood. The library was built by means of the immunoSEQ multiplex PCR assay. The table was pulled from immuneACCESS by TCRdb, which kept in-frame rearrangements only. Such tables lose some clones; where checked, under half of the loss comes from unresolved V genes, and the rest has no known cause. For this sample there are about 43,000 clones; around 82% appear just once. Clones ranked in the top ten supply about 17% of the sample. The sequences come from PBMCs, collected around atezolizumab (anti-PD-L1) treatment. Every receptor here comes from a man aged 55 to 70 with urothelial cancer.

This chain joins TRBV6-1 and TRBJ2-1; weak D call: TRBD1 (5 bases). The CDR3 covers 17 residues. Between the trimmed V and J ends, which lost 1 base and 9 bases, there was a span of 22 bases. Germline CDR1 MNHNS, CDR2 SASEGT. The CDR3 DNA follows: TGTGCCAGCAGTGAAGTACGGGCAGGGAATCGAAGGAGTGAGCAGTTCTTC. Amino acids: CASSEVRAGNRRSEQFF.

V and J are TRBV7-6 and TRBJ2-7; 8 nucleotides agree with TRBD1. CDR3 length: 15 amino acids. Germline V gene data show CDR1 as SGHVS and CDR2 as FNYEAQ. Losses at the gene ends were 0 bases for V and 0 bases for J; bases not matched to a gene: 1. Written as DNA, the CDR3 is TGTGCCAGCAGCTTAGCCACAGGGGGCTCCTACGAGCAGTACTTC. It specifies CASSLATGGSYEQYF.

The rearrangement links TRBV27 to TRBJ2-7; tentatively, D is TRBD1 (6 bases). This CDR3 contains 14 residues. Germline-derived CDR1 and CDR2 are MNHEY and SMNVEV (reference sequence). The V end was cut by 5 bases, the J end by 2 bases, with 13 bases between. Written as DNA, the CDR3 is TGTGCCAGCAGTCCACTAGGGGGTACCTACGAGCAGTACTTC. This gives the protein CASSPLGGTYEQYF.

This clone was detected only once. The chain employs TRBV7-9 and TRBJ1-1, with a weak D call TRBD1 (5 bases). The ends were cut back, 2 bases at V and 4 bases at J, with 20 bases in the middle. The CDR3 is 17 residues long. Germline V gene lookup returns CDR1 SEHNR and CDR2 FQNEAQ (reference sequence). The CDR3 sequence is CASSLFLGLVQFTEAFF. The CDR3 region has the DNA TGTGCCAGCAGCTTATTTCTGGGACTGGTCCAATTCACTGAAGCTTTCTTT.

This clone was seen only a few times. V gene TRBV30 combines with J gene TRBJ2-3; D may be TRBD1 (6 bases). Germline V lookup: CDR1 GTSNPN, CDR2 SVGIG (reference sequence). CDR3 length equals 12 residues. Deletions cut 4 bases from V and 4 bases from J, with 9 bases between. As DNA, the CDR3 is TGTGCCTGGATCAAGGGGGCAGATACGCAGTATTTT. This gives the protein CAWIKGADTQYF.

This clone occurred a few times. This rearrangement joins TRBV28 to TRBJ1-2; TRBD1 agrees at 8 bases. This CDR3 comprises 16 residues. Germline values: CDR1 MDHEN, CDR2 SYDVKM. The junction had 15 bases not matched to a gene; V was cut back by 5 bases and J by 7 bases. The CDR3 DNA reads as TGTGCCAGCAGTGGAGCCGGCGGACAGGGCAGTGGTGGCTACACCTTC. This sequence encodes CASSGAGGQGSGGYTF.

The rearrangement joins TRBV27 to TRBJ2-7; a weak D match, TRBD2 (6 bases). The germline V gene encodes CDR1 MNHEY and CDR2 SMNVEV (reference sequence). The V end was cut by 3 bases, the J end by 0 bases, with 12 bases between. CDR3 length: 15 amino acids. In DNA, the CDR3 is TGTGCCAGCAGTTTCCAAGGAGGGAGCTCCTACGAGCAGTACTTC. Its translation is CASSFQGGSSYEQYF.

This rearrangement joins TRBV7-2 to TRBJ2-2, with TRBD1 identical over 8 bases. J was trimmed by 5 bases and V by 1 base; bases with no gene match: 12. Germline-derived CDR1 and CDR2 are SGHTA and FQGNSA. The CDR3 length is 18 residues. CDR3 protein: CASSLVAQGAGATGELFF. The CDR3 DNA follows: TGTGCCAGCAGCTTAGTGGCCCAGGGGGCTGGGGCTACCGGGGAGCTGTTTTTT.

This sequence joins TRBV11-2 and TRBJ2-2; 12 bases align to TRBD1. V shed 5 bases, J shed 4 bases, and the junction held 2 bases outside the gene matches. Germline CDR1 and CDR2: SGHAT and FQNNGV. The CDR3 is 15 amino acids. The CDR3 protein is CASSPGQGATGELFF. Written as DNA, the CDR3 is TGTGCCAGCAGCCCGGGACAGGGGGCCACCGGGGAGCTGTTTTTT.

J is TRBJ1-1 and V is TRBV18; 7 nucleotides line up with TRBD1. V gave up 5 bases and J gave up 0 bases; unmatched junction bases: 9. Germline V gene lookup returns CDR1 KGHSH and CDR2 LQKENI. The CDR3 length is 16 residues. In DNA form, the CDR3 reads TGTGCCAGCTCATCGTCGACAGGGTGGGTGAACACTGAAGCTTTCTTT. It translates to CASSSSTGWVNTEAFF.

For the CDR3, the DNA is TGTGCCAGCACGATGAGAGGGGGTGGTTCTCAGCCCCAGCATTTT. This translates into CASTMRGGGSQPQHF. The chain carries TRBV2 and TRBJ1-5; tentative D call: TRBD1 (6 bases). Germline CDR1 SNHLY, CDR2 FYNNEI. CDR3 length equals 15 residues. V was cut by 7 bases and J by 6 bases, with 19 bases left in between.

Concerning this clone itself: Other DNA sequences of this sample code for an identical CDR3. CDR3 region: CASSLGGTSGTDTQYF. CDR3 coding DNA: TGCGCCAGCAGCTTGGGCGGGACTAGCGGCACAGATACGCAGTATTTT. The chain couples TRBV5-1 to TRBJ2-3, with 10 positions matching TRBD2. This CDR3 region has 16 residues. Trimming at V came to 0 bases and at J to 1 base, leaving 2 bases not matched to a gene. CDR1 SGHRS and CDR2 YFSETQ come from the germline V gene.

CDR3 in DNA: TGTGCCACCAGCAGCGGTGGACAGGGGGCCGAGACCCAGTACTTC. Residues: CATSSGGQGAETQYF. The rearrangement uses TRBV15 and TRBJ2-5, with 11 bases that match TRBD1. The CDR3 length is 15 residues. V shed 3 bases and J 5 bases; nucleotides not matched to a gene: 5. In germline, CDR1 is LNHNV, CDR2 YYDKDF (reference sequence).

The chain is built from TRBV18 and TRBJ2-1; weak D call: TRBD1 (5 bases). V lost 6 bases and J 9 bases, leaving 12 bases between the germline ends. The CDR3 runs to 12 residues. CDR1 and CDR2 from the germline V gene are KGHSH and LQKENI. The CDR3 region has the DNA TGTGCCAGCTCCCCTAGACAGACTGAGCAGTTCTTC. This codes for CASSPRQTEQFF. Based on the CDR3 plus reference TRBV18 and TRBJ2-1, the full variable domain is NAGVMQNPRHLVRRRGQEARLRCSPMKGHSHVYWYRQLPEEGLKFMVYLQKENIIDESGMPKERFSAEFPKEGPSILRIQQVVRGDSAAYFCASSPRQTEQFFGPGTRLTVL.

The rearrangement links TRBV6-1 to TRBJ1-6; 8 positions match TRBD1. Germline assignment: CDR1 MNHNS and CDR2 SASEGT. The CDR3 contains 17 residues. V shed 4 bases and J 0 bases; nucleotides not matched to a gene: 5. CDR3 amino acids: CASSAYRGSSYNSPLHF. CDR3 DNA: TGTGCCAGCAGTGCATACAGGGGGAGCTCCTATAATTCACCCCTCCACTTT.

This chain connects TRBV6-5 to TRBJ1-4; 8 positions match TRBD1. There are 15 residues in the CDR3. Germline V gene lookup returns CDR1 MNHEY and CDR2 SVGAGI. The J segment lost 6 bases and the V segment lost 4 bases, leaving 7 bases of the junction unmatched. This CDR3 is CASSLTTGVHEKLFF. The CDR3 bases are TGTGCCAGCAGTTTAACGACAGGGGTACATGAAAAACTGTTTTTT.

J is TRBJ2-7 and V is TRBV5-4; D gene ambiguous. The CDR3 covers 14 residues. The V gene's germline CDR1 is SGHNT and CDR2 YYREEE (reference sequence). Trimming pared 6 bases from V and 2 bases from J, leaving 15 bases between. This CDR3 reads CASIASRVAYEQYF. The CDR3 nucleotides are TGTGCCAGCATTGCGAGTCGAGTAGCCTACGAGCAGTACTTC.

This chain uses TRBV5-1 with TRBJ2-1, with D tentatively TRBD1 (7 bases). This CDR3 contains 14 residues. Germline V gene sequence: CDR1 SGHRS, CDR2 YFSETQ. V was clipped by 4 bases and J by 2 bases, with 10 bases between them. CDR3 amino acids: CASSGGTAYNEQFF. DNA for the CDR3: TGCGCCAGCAGCGGGGGGACAGCCTACAATGAGCAGTTCTTC.

This chain connects TRBV6-5 to TRBJ2-2; D gene uncertain. Per the germline V gene, CDR1 is MNHEY and CDR2 is SVGAGI. Trimming took off 0 bases at V and 3 bases at J, with 8 bases between the two ends. The CDR3 has 15 amino acids. CDR3 residues: CASSYSELYTGELFF. The CDR3 region has the DNA TGTGCCAGCAGTTACTCGGAGTTATACACCGGGGAGCTGTTTTTT.

This chain joins TRBV28 and TRBJ1-2; D not resolved. The V end lost 5 bases, the J end lost 2 bases, and 15 bases lay between the germline ends. The CDR3 is made up of 15 amino acids. Germline loops: CDR1 MDHEN, CDR2 SYDVKM. The CDR3 nucleotides read TGTGCCAGCAGTCCCGGACTCGCTGGGAACTATGGCTACACCTTC. Translated, it gives CASSPGLAGNYGYTF.

The J gene is TRBJ1-1, the V gene TRBV2; TRBD1 matches 7 bases. V lost 6 bases and J lost 1; bases outside the gene matches: 5. The CDR3 contains 14 residues. Germline CDR1 is SNHLY and CDR2 is FYNNEI. CDR3 residues: CASSKQGPNTEAFF. The CDR3 nucleotides read TGTGCCAGCAGCAAACAGGGGCCGAACACTGAAGCTTTCTTT.

This clone appeared a single time. This chain joins TRBV28 and TRBJ2-1; no clear D. Trimming shortened V by 3 bases and J by 2 bases, and 5 bases separated the two germline ends. The germline V gene has CDR1 MDHEN and CDR2 SYDVKM. There are 13 residues in the CDR3. CDR3 residues: CASSFEAYNEQFF. CDR3 nucleotide sequence: TGTGCCAGCAGTTTCGAGGCCTACAATGAGCAGTTCTTC.

This sequence joins TRBV5-1 and TRBJ2-7, with 8 bases identical to TRBD1. The CDR3 consists of 16 residues. Trimming took 1 base from V and 1 from J; bases not matched to a gene: 7. Germline CDR1 and CDR2: SGHRS and YFSETQ. DNA for the CDR3: TGCGCCAGCAGCTTGTTTTCCGGACAGGGATCCTACGAGCAGTACTTC. It encodes CASSLFSGQGSYEQYF.

The gene calls are TRBV30 and TRBJ1-2; D possibly corresponds to TRBD1 (6 bases). The CDR3 covers 11 residues. CDR1 and CDR2 (germline): GTSNPN, SVGIG (reference sequence). V shed 8 bases and J shed 3 bases, with 10 bases lying between them. The CDR3 DNA follows: TGTGCCAGGACAGAGGACTATGGCTACACCTTC. Translating it yields CARTEDYGYTF. Filled out from reference TRBV30 and TRBJ1-2, the complete variable domain reads SQTIHQWPATLVQPVGSPLSLECTVEGTSNPNLYWYRQAAGRGLQLLFYSVGIGQISSEVPQNLSASRPQDRQFILSSKKLLLSDSGFYLCARTEDYGYTFGSGTRLTVV.

This sequence joins TRBV30 and TRBJ2-3; TRBD2 aligns across 9 bases. Germline CDR1 and CDR2: GTSNPN and SVGIG (reference sequence). Germline trimming cut 5 bases from V and 4 bases from J; bases unmatched to any gene: 1. The CDR3 loop spans 12 amino acids. The CDR3 loop is CAWRGRADTQYF. The DNA for the CDR3 is TGTGCCTGGCGCGGGAGGGCAGATACGCAGTATTTT.

The chain links TRBV6-5 to TRBJ1-2, with D tentatively TRBD1 (6 bases). The CDR3 spans 13 residues. CDR1 is MNHEY and CDR2 is SVGAGI in the germline V gene. Trimming took off 5 bases at V and 4 bases at J, with 11 bases between the two ends. CDR3 sequence reads: CASSTTGIYGYTF. CDR3 DNA sequence: TGTGCCAGCAGTACAACAGGGATCTATGGCTACACCTTC.

This sequence joins TRBV5-1 and TRBJ1-6; perhaps TRBD1 as D (6 bases). V was clipped by 0 bases and J by 10 bases, with 14 bases between them. Germline CDR1 and CDR2: SGHRS and YFSETQ. The CDR3 totals 15 residues. CDR3 in amino acids: CASSLEQGVVSPLHF. The CDR3 DNA is TGCGCCAGCAGCTTGGAACAGGGAGTTGTGTCACCCCTCCACTTT.

The chain carries TRBV28 and TRBJ1-4; possibly TRBD1 for D (5 bases). Germline V CDR1 and CDR2: MDHEN, SYDVKM. V shed 7 bases and J shed 2 bases, with 8 bases lying between them. The CDR3 has 13 amino acids. CDR3 nucleotides: TGTGCCAGCAACGGGGGGACTAATGAAAAACTGTTTTTT. Its translation: CASNGGTNEKLFF.

The chain uses TRBV19 and TRBJ2-7; D is possibly TRBD1 (5 bases). V gave up 6 bases and J gave up 2 bases, with 14 bases separating them. The germline CDR1 and CDR2 sequences are LNHDA and SQIVND (reference sequence). The CDR3 spans 14 residues. CDR3 protein: CASSPSLGPYEQYF. As DNA, the CDR3 is TGTGCCAGTAGCCCGTCCTTGGGGCCCTACGAGCAGTACTTC.

V is TRBV4-1 and J is TRBJ2-5; D remains unclear. The V end lost 4 bases, the J end lost 5 bases, and 11 bases lay between the germline ends. CDR1 MGHRA and CDR2 YSYEKL come from the germline V gene. The CDR3 length is 13 residues. CDR3 region: CASSLGPIETQYF. CDR3 coding DNA: TGCGCCAGCAGCCTTGGGCCAATCGAGACCCAGTACTTC.

The V and J genes are TRBV5-1 and TRBJ1-1, with 10 nucleotides matching TRBD1. Germline V gene sequence: CDR1 SGHRS, CDR2 YFSETQ. The CDR3 is made up of 16 amino acids. Losses at the gene ends were 7 bases for V and 4 bases for J; bases not matched to a gene: 13. The chain's CDR3 is CASQSGTGVSGTEAFF. The CDR3 nucleotides read TGCGCCAGCCAGTCCGGGACAGGGGTCAGTGGCACTGAAGCTTTCTTT.

The V gene is TRBV28, the J gene TRBJ1-2; 7 bases match TRBD1. The germline V gene encodes CDR1 MDHEN and CDR2 SYDVKM. CDR3 size: 14 residues. The V and J ends lost 2 bases and 4 bases, in that order; junction bases with no gene match: 4. The CDR3 loop reads CASSLGAGGYGYTF. The CDR3 DNA reads as TGTGCCAGCAGTTTAGGGGCAGGGGGCTATGGCTACACCTTC.